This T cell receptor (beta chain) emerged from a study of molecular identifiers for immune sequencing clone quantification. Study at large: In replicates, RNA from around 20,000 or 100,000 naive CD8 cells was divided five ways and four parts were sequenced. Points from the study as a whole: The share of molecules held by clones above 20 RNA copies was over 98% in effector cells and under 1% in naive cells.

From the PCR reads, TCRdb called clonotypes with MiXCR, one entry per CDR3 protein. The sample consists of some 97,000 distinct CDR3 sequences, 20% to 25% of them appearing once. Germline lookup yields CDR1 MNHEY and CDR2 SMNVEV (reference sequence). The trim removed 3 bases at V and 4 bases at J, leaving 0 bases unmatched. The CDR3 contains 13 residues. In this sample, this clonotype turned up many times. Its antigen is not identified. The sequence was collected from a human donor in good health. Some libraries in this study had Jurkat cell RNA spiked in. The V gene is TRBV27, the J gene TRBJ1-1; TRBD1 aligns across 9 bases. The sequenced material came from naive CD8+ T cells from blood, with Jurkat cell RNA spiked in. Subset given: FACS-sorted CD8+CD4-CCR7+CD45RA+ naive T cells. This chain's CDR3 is CASSLDRGTEAFF. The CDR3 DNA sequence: TGTGCCAGCAGTTTGGACAGGGGCACTGAAGCTTTCTTT.